What follows are 10 T cell receptor beta chains derived from one specimen sequenced in a study of blood T cell repertoires in COVID-19. Only in-frame clones appear in the TCRdb table, and some are missing; sequencing was by immunoSEQ multiplex PCR. The table includes just over 650,000 clones, around 90% detected once. Sequenced input: peripheral blood. These receptors were obtained from a woman in her late teens or twenties with acute or convalescent COVID-19.

V usage is TRBV30 and J usage is TRBJ1-2; 7 nucleotides line up with TRBD1. This CDR3 has 13 amino acids. Trimming at V came to 2 bases and at J to 10 bases, leaving 10 bases not matched to a gene. Germline loops: CDR1 GTSNPN, CDR2 SVGIG (reference sequence). The CDR3 nucleotides are TGTGCCTGGAGTAGGGGGCCAAGGGCCCCCTACACCTTC. Translated, it gives CAWSRGPRAPYTF.

The chain combines TRBV5-1 with TRBJ2-7; 7 bases fit TRBD2. There are 13 residues in the CDR3. With 1 base clipped from V and 5 bases from J, the junction kept 3 bases outside the gene matches. The germline V gene encodes CDR1 SGHRS and CDR2 YFSETQ. The DNA for the CDR3 is TGCGCCAGCAGCTTGCCGGGGGGAGACGAGCAGTACTTC. Protein: CASSLPGGDEQYF.

This clone was counted once. Other DNA sequences in this sample translate to the same CDR3. The chain joins TRBV7-9 to TRBJ1-4, with 11 bases aligning to TRBD1. Germline V lookup: CDR1 SEHNR, CDR2 FQNEAQ (reference sequence). J gave up 8 bases and V 6 bases, and 5 bases lay outside the gene matches. The CDR3 has 14 residues. DNA for the CDR3: TGTGCCAGCAGACCCCGGGACAGGGGGGAAAAACTGTTTTTT. As protein: CASRPRDRGEKLFF.

The gene calls are TRBV6-2 or TRBV6-3 and TRBJ2-7; 12 bases align to TRBD2. The ends lost 4 bases at V and 3 bases at J; junction bases unmatched: 13. In germline, CDR1 is MNHEY, CDR2 SVGEGT. The CDR3 has 18 residues. The CDR3: CASSFRTSGEITVYEQYF. The CDR3 DNA reads as TGTGCCAGCAGTTTTCGGACTAGCGGGGAGATCACCGTCTACGAGCAGTACTTC.

The rearrangement uses TRBV27 and TRBJ1-2; 8 bases line up with TRBD1. This CDR3 is built from 15 residues. J was trimmed by 6 bases and V by 7 bases; bases with no gene match: 13. The germline CDR1 and CDR2 sequences are MNHEY and SMNVEV (reference sequence). The CDR3 spells CASKETGALLDGYTF. CDR3 nucleotide sequence: TGTGCCAGCAAGGAGACAGGGGCTCTGTTAGATGGCTACACCTTC.

The V gene is TRBV5-4, the J gene TRBJ1-3; D is possibly TRBD1 (6 bases). Trimming pared 0 bases from V and 3 bases from J, leaving 16 bases between. The CDR3 spans 17 residues. The V gene's germline CDR1 is SGHNT and CDR2 YYREEE (reference sequence). The CDR3 DNA follows: TGTGCCAGCAGCTTGGTTGCAGGGGCGGGTGTTGGAAACACCATATATTTT. This sequence encodes CASSLVAGAGVGNTIYF.

This clone was seen a few times. The chain is built from TRBV18 and TRBJ2-7; 7 nucleotides align to TRBD1. CDR1 KGHSH and CDR2 LQKENI come from the germline V gene. V was pared by 3 bases and J by 2 bases, with 1 base of the junction left unmatched. This CDR3 region has 13 residues. Here the CDR3 reads CASSPGQPYEQYF. The DNA of the CDR3 is TGTGCCAGCTCACCGGGACAGCCCTACGAGCAGTACTTC.

J is TRBJ2-2 and V is TRBV11-3; no firm D call. This CDR3 is built from 15 residues. Trimming took 2 bases from V and 1 from J, leaving 8 bases between them. Germline-derived CDR1 and CDR2 are SGHNT and YENEEA. This CDR3 is CASSLNSGNTGELFF. The CDR3 bases are TGTGCCAGCAGCTTAAACTCGGGGAACACCGGGGAGCTGTTTTTT.

The V gene is TRBV20-1, the J gene TRBJ2-7; a possible D gene is TRBD2 (6 bases). CDR1 and CDR2 from the germline V gene are DFQATT and SNEGSKA (reference sequence). The CDR3 has 14 amino acids. The germline V and J ends were trimmed by 3 bases and 2 bases, with 14 bases remaining between them. The CDR3 spells CSASFAGKTYEQYF. CDR3 nucleotides: TGCAGTGCTAGTTTTGCGGGGAAGACCTACGAGCAGTACTTC.

The rearrangement links TRBV7-2 to TRBJ2-3; 9 bases align to TRBD2. Germline loops: CDR1 SGHTA, CDR2 FQGNSA. Trimming removed 4 bases from V and 0 bases from J; junction bases left unmatched: 17. This CDR3 has 20 residues. The CDR3 DNA follows: TGTGCCAGCAGCTCAGCGGGGATAGCGGGGGACTTGGCCAGCACAGATACGCAGTATTTT. Translating it yields CASSSAGIAGDLASTDTQYF.